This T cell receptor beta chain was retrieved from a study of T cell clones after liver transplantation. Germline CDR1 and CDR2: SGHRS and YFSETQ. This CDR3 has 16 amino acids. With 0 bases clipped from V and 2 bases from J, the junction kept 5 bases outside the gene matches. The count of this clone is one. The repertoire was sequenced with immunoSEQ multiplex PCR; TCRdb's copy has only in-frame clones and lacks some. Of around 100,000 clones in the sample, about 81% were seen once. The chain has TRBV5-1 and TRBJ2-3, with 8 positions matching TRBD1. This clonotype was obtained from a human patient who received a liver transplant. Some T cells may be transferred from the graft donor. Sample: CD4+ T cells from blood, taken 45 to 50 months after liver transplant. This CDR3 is CASSLATGALTDTQYF. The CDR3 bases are TGCGCCAGCAGCTTGGCGACAGGGGCCCTCACAGATACGCAGTATTTT.